The rows below give T cell receptor beta chains drawn from one sample of a study of graft-versus-host responses after intestinal transplantation. TCRdb's copy holds only in-frame clones and misses some; the assay was immunoSEQ multiplex PCR. The profile shows tens of thousands of clones, approximately 93% of them singletons. Sequencing was performed on PBMCs, taken 156 days after intestinal transplant. Every receptor here comes from a human patient who received an intestinal transplant, so some T cells may come from the graft donor. Both conserved end residues are part of each CDR3. The order of the fields is V gene, D gene, clone size, CDR3 length, J gene, CDR3 protein, CDR3 DNA. The D gene is left open where the match is weak. Expanded clones get a size class; other rows say once, few or many, or leave the size out.

TRBV19	TRBD2	.	16	TRBJ2-5	CASSVVAGGGQETQYF	TGTGCCAGTAGTGTGGTAGCCGGCGGGGGCCAAGAGACCCAGTACTTC
TRBV11-3	.	.	13	TRBJ2-1	CASSGGINNEQFF	TGTGCCAGCAGCGGGGGGATAAACAATGAGCAGTTCTTC
TRBV9	.	.	14	TRBJ1-3	CASSNGRSGNTIYF	TGTGCCAGCAGCAACGGCCGCTCTGGAAACACCATATATTTT
TRBV4-2	.	.	14	TRBJ1-2	CASSQESGFGGYTF	TGTGCCAGCAGCCAAGAATCAGGGTTCGGAGGCTACACCTTC
TRBV7-3	.	.	16	TRBJ2-1	CASSLSVTDKNNEQFF	TGTGCCAGCAGCTTAAGTGTTACGGACAAGAACAATGAGCAGTTCTTC
TRBV6-6	TRBD1	.	14	TRBJ1-6	CASSYGDRNSPLHF	TGTGCCAGCAGTTACGGGGACAGGAATTCACCCCTCCACTTT
TRBV19	.	.	13	TRBJ1-5	CASSIIGWRPQHF	TGTGCCAGTAGTATAATTGGATGGAGGCCCCAGCATTTT
TRBV5-5	.	.	18	TRBJ2-3	CASSLEQGTQTSTDTQYF	TGTGCCAGCAGCTTAGAACAGGGCACTCAAACTAGCACAGATACGCAGTATTTT
TRBV7-2	.	.	13	TRBJ2-5	CAIVVVQQETQYF	TGTGCCATCGTTGTGGTACAGCAAGAGACCCAGTACTTC
TRBV5-1	TRBD1	.	16	TRBJ2-5	CASSFRTGPSQETQYF	TGCGCCAGCAGCTTTCGGACAGGTCCGTCCCAAGAGACCCAGTACTTC
TRBV2	.	.	15	TRBJ1-1	CASSALESRIPEAFF	TGTGCCAGCAGTGCCCTGGAGAGCAGGATACCTGAAGCTTTCTTT
TRBV19	.	.	12	TRBJ2-7	CASSPNGGEQYF	TGTGCCAGTAGTCCGAATGGGGGCGAGCAGTACTTC
TRBV5-8	TRBD1	once	16	TRBJ2-5	CASSASGTGAQETQYF	TGTGCCAGCAGCGCATCCGGGACAGGGGCGCAAGAGACCCAGTACTTC
TRBV9	TRBD1	.	13	TRBJ1-2	CASSGTGGAGYTF	TGTGCCAGCAGCGGGACAGGGGGCGCTGGCTACACCTTC
TRBV7-2	.	.	14	TRBJ2-2	CASSSLSNTGELFF	TGTGCCAGCAGCTCCTTGAGCAATACCGGGGAGCTGTTTTTT
TRBV6-5	TRBD1	.	15	TRBJ1-1	CASSLPGTGYTEAFF	TGTGCCAGCAGCCTACCCGGGACAGGGTACACTGAAGCTTTCTTT
TRBV28	.	.	15	TRBJ1-2	CASSFPWRDNYGYTF	TGTGCCAGCAGTTTTCCCTGGAGGGATAACTATGGCTACACCTTC
TRBV13	.	.	15	TRBJ2-7	CASSYSGASLYEQYF	TGTGCCAGCAGCTACAGTGGGGCGAGTCTCTACGAGCAGTACTTC
TRBV5-1	TRBD1	.	15	TRBJ1-1	CASQGGTVRNTEAFF	TGCGCCAGCCAAGGGGGGACAGTTAGGAACACTGAAGCTTTCTTT
TRBV13	.	.	14	TRBJ2-2	CASSLAGFGGELFF	TGTGCCAGCAGCCTCGCAGGGTTTGGCGGGGAGCTGTTTTTT
TRBV7-2	.	once	16	TRBJ2-1	CASSRKGLRSYNEQFF	TGTGCCAGCAGCCGAAAAGGGTTAAGGTCCTACAATGAGCAGTTCTTC
TRBV7-2	.	.	13	TRBJ2-7	CASSSWVAYEQYF	TGTGCCAGCAGCTCTTGGGTTGCCTACGAGCAGTACTTC
TRBV7-9	.	once	12	TRBJ1-1	CASSLDGIEAFF	TGTGCCAGCAGCTTAGATGGGATTGAAGCTTTCTTT
TRBV11-2	.	once	14	TRBJ2-7	CASSRYWRSYEQYF	TGTGCCAGCAGCCGATACTGGCGGTCCTACGAGCAGTACTTC
TRBV30	.	.	13	TRBJ2-7	CAWTSESSYEQYF	TGTGCCTGGACTAGCGAAAGCTCCTACGAGCAGTACTTC
TRBV11-2	.	.	16	TRBJ2-6	CASSLGSGSGANVLTF	TGTGCCAGCAGCTTAGGTAGCGGCTCTGGGGCCAACGTCCTGACTTTC
TRBV5-4	.	.	14	TRBJ1-4	CASSSRGTNEKLFF	TGTGCCAGCAGCTCGAGGGGAACTAATGAAAAACTGTTTTTT
TRBV11-2	.	.	14	TRBJ2-6	CASSLVSGANVLTF	TGTGCCAGCAGCTTAGTTTCTGGGGCCAACGTCCTGACTTTC
TRBV19	.	.	12	TRBJ1-5	CASTQGAQPQHF	TGTGCCAGTACTCAGGGTGCGCAGCCCCAGCATTTT
TRBV4-1	TRBD1	.	17	TRBJ2-7	CASSQEMAQGGTYEQYF	TGCGCCAGCAGCCAAGAAATGGCACAGGGGGGCACCTACGAGCAGTACTTC
TRBV5-6	TRBD2	.	15	TRBJ2-1	CASSPGTSGSNEQFF	TGTGCCAGCAGCCCCGGGACTAGCGGGAGCAATGAGCAGTTCTTC
TRBV4-1	.	once	16	TRBJ1-2	CASSRNPGRDDYGYTF	TGCGCCAGCAGCCGAAACCCGGGACGGGACGACTATGGCTACACCTTC
TRBV27	TRBD1	.	13	TRBJ2-7	CASSYGQVYEQYF	TGTGCCAGCTCGTACGGACAGGTCTACGAGCAGTACTTC
TRBV9	TRBD2	.	17	TRBJ2-1	CASSVEPSGSSYNEQFF	TGTGCCAGCAGCGTAGAACCTAGCGGGTCCTCCTACAATGAGCAGTTCTTC
TRBV7-9	.	.	13	TRBJ2-7	CASSGTGDYEQYF	TGTGCCAGCAGCGGGACTGGCGACTACGAGCAGTACTTC
TRBV4-1	.	.	14	TRBJ1-5	CASSQDWSNQPQHF	TGCGCCAGCAGCCAAGACTGGAGCAATCAGCCCCAGCATTTT
TRBV19	TRBD1	.	16	TRBJ2-3	CASSSQTGPSTDTQYF	TGTGCCAGTAGTAGTCAGACAGGGCCTAGCACAGATACGCAGTATTTT
TRBV9	.	.	16	TRBJ2-1	CASSVDGGEGGNEQFF	TGTGCCAGCAGCGTAGATGGTGGGGAGGGGGGCAATGAGCAGTTCTTC
TRBV6-1	.	.	12	TRBJ1-5	CASGLGNQPQHF	TGTGCCAGCGGCCTGGGGAATCAGCCCCAGCATTTT
TRBV30	TRBD2	.	14	TRBJ2-5	CAWSESGGRETQYF	TGTGCCTGGAGTGAAAGCGGGGGGAGAGAGACCCAGTACTTC
TRBV19	TRBD1	few	14	TRBJ2-3	CASSIGQVRDTQYF	TGTGCCAGTAGTATCGGACAGGTCAGGGATACGCAGTATTTT
TRBV4-2	.	.	15	TRBJ1-4	CASSPPVAPNEKLFF	TGTGCCAGCAGCCCCCCAGTGGCACCGAATGAAAAACTGTTTTTT
TRBV19	.	.	13	TRBJ1-5	CASSIVGDQPQHF	TGTGCCAGTAGTATAGTAGGGGACCAGCCCCAGCATTTT
TRBV5-6	.	.	15	TRBJ2-7	CASSLAWDPSYEQYF	TGTGCCAGCAGCCTGGCCTGGGACCCCTCCTACGAGCAGTACTTC
TRBV9	TRBD1	.	15	TRBJ2-7	CASSVDGTGDYEQYF	TGTGCCAGCAGCGTAGATGGTACAGGGGATTACGAGCAGTACTTC